These 25 T cell receptor beta chains originate from one sample sequenced in a study of T cell clonality in common variable immunodeficiency. Measured with immunoSEQ multiplex PCR; TCRdb has only the in-frame clones, and not every one. Listed for the sample are tens of thousands of clones, none seen a single time. Sequenced sample: peripheral blood mononuclear cells. The receptors derive from a person aged 18 to 70 in good health.

Ten or more counts support this clone. The read terminates 3 residues before the CDR3 end, so the remaining end is supplied by the germline J gene. The V call is TRBV7-6, the J call TRBJ2-3, with TRBD2 matching over 9 bases. In germline, CDR1 is SGHVS, CDR2 FNYEAQ. The CDR3 length is 16 residues. With 2 bases clipped from V and 5 bases from J, the junction kept 8 bases outside the gene matches. CDR3: CASSLRAGGGGDTQYF. CDR3 bases read: TGTGCCAGCAGCTTAAGAGCGGGAGGCGGTGGAGATACG.

This clone was seen many times. The read finishes 3 residues shy of the CDR3 end, and the germline J gene is used to complete it. This chain uses TRBV30 with TRBJ1-1, with TRBD1 as a possible D gene (6 bases). Germline loops: CDR1 GTSNPN, CDR2 SVGIG (reference sequence). The V end lost 8 bases, the J end lost 0 bases, and 19 bases lay between the germline ends. The length of the CDR3 is 15 residues. The CDR3 is CATTGEQGMNTEAFF. Incomplete CDR3 DNA: TGTGCCACGACAGGAGAACAGGGCATGAACACTGAA.

Ten or more counts support this clone. The read ends 3 residues early relative to the CDR3; the germline J gene fills the gap. J is TRBJ1-2 and V is TRBV30, with unresolved D. The CDR3 has 14 residues. V was clipped by 1 base and J by 2 bases, with 11 bases between them. Germline CDR1 reads GTSNPN; CDR2 reads SVGIG (reference sequence). The CDR3 is CAWSAAGLNYGYTF. The CDR3 DNA, read in part, is TGTGCCTGGAGTGCAGCGGGCCTGAACTATGGC.

The table lists this clone with many counts. Read data end 3 residues before the CDR3 end; the end is taken from the germline J gene. The J gene is TRBJ2-7, the V gene TRBV19; TRBD2 matches 11 bases. CDR3 size: 15 residues. Per the germline V gene, CDR1 is LNHDA and CDR2 is SQIVND (reference sequence). J lost 5 bases, V lost 5 bases, and 8 bases had no gene match. CDR3 bases read: TGTGCCAGTAGTTCCTTAGCGGGAGGGCCCCACGAG. Translated: CASSSLAGGPHE. The full CDR3 protein reads CASSSLAGGPHEQYF.

This clone occurred a few times. Read data end 3 residues before the CDR3 end; the end is taken from the germline J gene. The rearrangement links TRBV5-1 to TRBJ2-3, with D tentatively TRBD2 (5 bases). V lost 1 base to trimming and J lost 6 bases, with 12 bases between them. The CDR3 spans 14 residues. Per the germline V gene, CDR1 is SGHRS and CDR2 is YFSETQ. Partial CDR3 DNA: TGCGCCAGCAGCTTGAGCACTGCGGGCGATACG. Translation gives CASSLSTAGDT. The whole CDR3 is CASSLSTAGDTQYF.

This clone has at least ten counts. Sequencing ends 3 residues short of the CDR3 end; the germline J gene provides the rest. This sequence joins TRBV2 and TRBJ1-5; tentatively, D is TRBD1 (6 bases). V shed 8 bases and J shed 0 bases, with 14 bases lying between them. The V gene's germline CDR1 is SNHLY and CDR2 FYNNEI. The CDR3 is made up of 15 amino acids. The CDR3 spells CASHGGQTSNQPQHF. CDR3 bases read: TGTGCCAGCCACGGAGGACAGACTAGCAATCAGCCC.

This clone has a count of ten or more. The read falls 3 residues short of the CDR3 end, and the missing part is taken from the germline J gene. This chain joins TRBV7-2 and TRBJ1-5, with TRBD1 identical over 9 bases. CDR3 length: 15 residues. The V gene end was trimmed by 4 bases and the J gene end by 6 bases; junction bases not matched to a gene: 7. CDR1 SGHTA and CDR2 FQGNSA come from the germline V gene. The CDR3 DNA, read in part, is TGTGCCAGCAGCTCGCTTCCGGGACAGGGTCAGCCC. This encodes CASSSLPGQGQP. The entire CDR3 protein reads CASSSLPGQGQPQHF.

This clone was detected ten times or more. Read data end 3 residues before the CDR3 end; the end is taken from the germline J gene. This chain joins TRBV7-9 and TRBJ2-7; D is unresolved. The germline CDR1 and CDR2 sequences are SEHNR and FQNEAQ (reference sequence). This CDR3 comprises 13 residues. Deletions cut 1 base from V and 0 bases from J, with 4 bases between. The CDR3 sequence is CASSLVNSYEQYF. The CDR3 DNA, read in part, is TGTGCCAGCAGCTTAGTCAACTCCTACGAG. The full variable domain, completed using reference TRBV7-9 and TRBJ2-7, is DTGVSQNPRHKITKRGQNVTFRCDPISEHNRLYWYRQTLGQGPEFLTYFQNEAQLEKSRLLSDRFSAERPKGSFSTLEIQRTEQGDSAMYLCASSLVNSYEQYFGPGTRLTVT.

This clone was observed many times. The read ends 3 residues shy of where the CDR3 ends; the end is completed using the germline J gene. The V gene is TRBV29-1, the J gene TRBJ1-1, with unresolved D. The V and J ends lost 7 bases and 1 base respectively, with 13 bases between them. The CDR3 is made up of 13 amino acids. Per germline, CDR1 SQVTM and CDR2 ANQGSEA. CDR3 DNA, as far as it was read: TGCAGCGGCCTAGGACGGGGGAACACTGAA. This translates into CSGLGRGNTE. The full CDR3 sequence reads CSGLGRGNTEAFF. Drawing the rest from reference TRBV29-1 and TRBJ1-1, the complete variable domain is SAVISQKPSRDICQRGTSLTIQCQVDSQVTMMFWYRQQPGQSLTLIATANQGSEATYESGFVIDKFPISRPNLTFSTLTVSNMSPEDSSIYLCSGLGRGNTEAFFGQGTRLTVV.

This clone was found many times. From the germline J gene comes the end of the CDR3, since the read stops 3 residues before it. The chain couples TRBV5-5 to TRBJ1-5; no clear D. In germline, CDR1 is SGHKS, CDR2 YYEKEE (reference sequence). CDR3 length equals 14 residues. The DNA read from the CDR3 is TGTGCCAGCAGCTTGGGGACTTCATCAGTTCCC. The encoded protein is CASSLGTSSVP. The whole CDR3 reads CASSLGTSSVPQHF.

This clone has more than one count but fewer than ten. The CDR3 end lies 3 residues beyond the end of the read and is filled in from the germline J gene. The chain has TRBV11-3 and TRBJ2-1; 7 bases are shared with TRBD2. J was trimmed by 5 bases and V by 0 bases; bases with no gene match: 1. The CDR3 runs to 14 residues. Per germline, CDR1 SGHNT and CDR2 YENEEA. The sequenced part of the CDR3 DNA is TGTGCCAGCAGCTTAGACGGGGGGAACAATGAG. Its translation is CASSLDGGNNE. Given in full, the CDR3 is CASSLDGGNNEQFF.

This clone occurred many times. Coverage ceases 3 residues before the CDR3 finishes, and the germline J gene fills in the end. V usage is TRBV12-5 and J usage is TRBJ2-7, with D possibly matching TRBD1 (5 bases). Trimming left V 1 base short and J 0 bases short, with 10 bases between. The CDR3 consists of 15 residues. The V gene's germline CDR1 is LGHNT and CDR2 FRNRAP. The CDR3 bases that were read are TGTGCTAGTGGTTTGGGGCAGGGAATCTCCTACGAG. As protein: CASGLGQGISYE. The CDR3 in full is CASGLGQGISYEQYF.

Turning to this clone: The sequenced fragment ends 3 residues before the CDR3 boundary, so the rest is inferred from the germline J gene. The chain recombines TRBV29-1 with TRBJ2-7; D possibly corresponds to TRBD2 (6 bases). The ends were cut back, 6 bases at V and 3 bases at J, with 15 bases in the middle. The germline gives CDR1 SQVTM, CDR2 ANQGSEA. The CDR3 length is 13 residues. The part of the CDR3 DNA that was read is TGCAGCGTCGCAAAGGGACTGAACTACGAG. As protein: CSVAKGLNYE. The full CDR3 protein reads CSVAKGLNYEQYF.

This clone was seen many times. Coverage ceases 3 residues before the CDR3 finishes, and the germline J gene fills in the end. V and J are TRBV20-1 and TRBJ2-3; no clear D gene. The CDR3 length is 13 residues. Germline CDR1 is DFQATT and CDR2 is SNEGSKA (reference sequence). The V end lost 0 bases, the J end lost 4 bases, and 8 bases lay between the germline ends. This chain's CDR3 is CSARDNAADTQYF. Partial CDR3 DNA: TGCAGTGCTAGAGATAACGCGGCAGATACG.

This clone was detected ten times or more. The read falls 3 residues short of the CDR3 end, and the missing part is taken from the germline J gene. The chain links TRBV19 to TRBJ2-1, with 8 bases fitting TRBD2. V lost 4 bases and J lost 4; bases outside the gene matches: 9. The CDR3 is made up of 16 amino acids. The germline gives CDR1 LNHDA, CDR2 SQIVND (reference sequence). CDR3: CASSSPTSGSYNEQFF. CDR3 DNA (partial): TGTGCCAGTAGTAGTCCAACTAGCGGATCTTACAATGAG.

This clone was recorded at least ten times. The read terminates 3 residues ahead of where the CDR3 ends, so the germline J gene completes it. The rearrangement links TRBV18 to TRBJ2-7; weak D call: TRBD1 (5 bases). Looked up from germline, CDR1 is KGHSH and CDR2 is LQKENI. The CDR3 is 15 amino acids. The V end lost 3 bases, the J end lost 1 base, and 13 bases lay between the germline ends. The part of the CDR3 DNA that was read is TGTGCCAGCTCACCTGTACAGGCGCCTTCCTACGAG. This codes for CASSPVQAPSYE. The CDR3, in full, reads CASSPVQAPSYEQYF.

This clone was observed at least ten times. The read falls 3 residues short of the CDR3 end, and the missing part is taken from the germline J gene. This chain links TRBV11-2 with TRBJ2-7, with 8 bases matching TRBD1. This CDR3 is built from 14 residues. J lost 5 bases, V lost 3 bases, and 6 bases had no gene match. Germline V lookup: CDR1 SGHAT, CDR2 FQNNGV. CDR3 sequence reads: CASSFTGGGHEQYF. The sequenced part of the CDR3 DNA is TGTGCCAGCAGCTTTACAGGGGGAGGTCACGAG.

At least ten counts were recorded for this clone. The read comes to an end 3 residues before the CDR3 does, leaving the germline J gene to fill in the end. The chain links TRBV20-1 to TRBJ2-1; 11 bases align to TRBD2. CDR3 size: 14 residues. V gave up 4 bases and J gave up 6 bases; unmatched junction bases: 5. The V gene's germline CDR1 is DFQATT and CDR2 SNEGSKA (reference sequence). This CDR3 is CSATLAGGGNEQFF. CDR3 DNA (partial): TGCAGTGCTACCCTAGCGGGGGGTGGCAATGAG.

This clone was seen ten or more times. The sequence runs out 3 residues before the end of the CDR3; the remainder is reconstructed from the germline J gene. This chain joins TRBV7-9 and TRBJ2-2, with 8 bases matching TRBD2. CDR3 length: 15 amino acids. The V gene end was trimmed by 8 bases and the J gene end by 6 bases; junction bases not matched to a gene: 11. Germline CDR1 is SEHNR and CDR2 is FQNEAQ (reference sequence). The CDR3 protein is CASHEDSGVAGELFF. The covered CDR3 bases are TGTGCCAGCCACGAGGATAGCGGGGTGGCCGGGGAG.

The sample holds many counts of this clone. The DNA ends 3 residues before the CDR3 does, and the rest of the CDR3 is filled in from the germline J gene. The chain has TRBV20-1 and TRBJ1-2, with D possibly matching TRBD1 (5 bases). Germline V gene sequence: CDR1 DFQATT, CDR2 SNEGSKA (reference sequence). This CDR3 comprises 14 residues. Trimming shortened V by 0 bases and J by 0 bases, and 8 bases separated the two germline ends. This CDR3 is CSARDRTSNYGYTF. The CDR3 bases that were read are TGCAGTGCTAGAGATCGGACATCTAACTATGGC.

This clone was counted many times. Read sequence stops 3 residues before the CDR3 end, and the germline J gene provides the missing end. The gene calls are TRBV11-2 and TRBJ1-1, with a weak D call TRBD1 (6 bases). Germline V gives CDR1 SGHAT, CDR2 FQNNGV. Trimming removed 5 bases from V and 1 base from J, with 11 bases in between. The CDR3 length is 14 residues. The CDR3 bases that were read are TGTGCCAGCAGCGTTTTACAGGGGAACACTGAA. Its translation: CASSVLQGNTE. The entire CDR3 protein is CASSVLQGNTEAFF.

This clone has ten or more counts. The CDR3 end falls 3 residues outside the read, so it is completed with the germline J gene. The chain is built from TRBV29-1 and TRBJ2-7; the D is unclear. The V end was cut by 1 base, the J end by 3 bases, with 4 bases between. The CDR3 totals 11 residues. CDR1 SQVTM and CDR2 ANQGSEA come from the germline V gene. The CDR3 sequence: CSVEGLYEQYF. The sequenced part of the CDR3 DNA is TGCAGCGTTGAAGGACTCTACGAG.

This clone was seen many times. The read terminates 3 residues ahead of where the CDR3 ends, so the germline J gene completes it. The rearrangement uses TRBV12-3 or TRBV12-4 and TRBJ1-1, with TRBD1 as a possible D gene (5 bases). Deletions cut 6 bases from V and 0 bases from J, with 11 bases between. CDR3 length: 14 residues. The CDR3 protein is CASRTTALNTEAFF. Incomplete CDR3 DNA: TGTGCCAGCAGGACGACAGCCTTGAACACTGAA.

Comments on this clone: The observed sequence ends 3 residues before the CDR3 terminus, with the missing tail filled in from the germline J gene. The chain employs TRBV27 and TRBJ2-7; 8 bases are shared with TRBD1. V shed 5 bases and J 5 bases; nucleotides not matched to a gene: 8. Germline V gene sequence: CDR1 MNHEY, CDR2 SMNVEV (reference sequence). The CDR3 runs 14 residues. The CDR3 loop reads CASSLWTGSNEQYF. The part of the CDR3 DNA that was read is TGTGCCAGCAGTCTATGGACAGGGAGCAACGAG.

This clone was seen at least ten times. The CDR3 is cut off 3 residues early in the read; its end comes from the germline J gene. The rearrangement uses TRBV30 and TRBJ1-2; D might be TRBD1 (5 bases). V was cut by 5 bases and J by 6 bases, with 16 bases left in between. The germline V gene has CDR1 GTSNPN and CDR2 SVGIG (reference sequence). The CDR3 is 13 residues long. The CDR3 sequence is CAWFWQGTHGYTF. The CDR3 bases that were read are TGTGCCTGGTTTTGGCAGGGAACGCATGGC.